These 26 T cell receptor beta chains share one sample of origin, sequenced in a study of T cells after yellow fever vaccination. TCRdb recomputed calls from the 5' RACE reads with MiXCR, one row per CDR3 protein. The table records approximately 93,000 distinct CDR3 sequences, approximately 5.5% of them present only once. The material sequenced was CD8+ T cells sorted from PBMCs, taken 10 days after the yellow fever booster vaccination. These receptors came from a man aged 18 to 30 who received the YFV17D yellow fever vaccine.

V usage is TRBV7-6 and J usage is TRBJ1-2; 7 nucleotides line up with TRBD1. The CDR3 is 13 residues long. Per the germline V gene, CDR1 is SGHVS and CDR2 is FNYEAQ. J was trimmed by 6 bases and V by 4 bases; bases with no gene match: 5. The CDR3 spells CASSSGGGNGYTF. The CDR3 nucleotides read TGTGCCAGCAGCTCAGGGGGAGGGAATGGCTACACCTTC. The full variable domain, rest sourced from reference TRBV7-6 and TRBJ1-2, is GAGVSQSPRYKVTKRGQDVALRCDPISGHVSLYWYRQALGQGPEFLTYFNYEAQQDKSGLPNDRFSAERPEGSISTLTIQRTEQRDSAMYRCASSSGGGNGYTFGSGTRLTVV.

This clonotype was recorded a few times. J is TRBJ2-5 and V is TRBV6-6; no clear D gene. The germline CDR1 and CDR2 sequences are MNHNY and SVGAGI (reference sequence). The ends were cut back, 2 bases at V and 5 bases at J, with 9 bases in the middle. This CDR3 has 13 residues. CDR3 sequence (DNA): TGTGCCAGCAGTTACGGGGTTCAGGAGACCCAGTACTTC. This codes for CASSYGVQETQYF.

This clonotype was seen repeatedly, ten times or more. The chain joins TRBV5-1 to TRBJ2-7, with D perhaps assigned TRBD1 or TRBD2 (5 bases each). Germline values: CDR1 SGHRS, CDR2 YFSETQ. The CDR3 is made up of 17 amino acids. V was pared by 4 bases and J by 4 bases, with 24 bases between. CDR3 nucleotides: TGCGCCAGCAGCCCCCCCTTAATTGGGGACGTTGGATACGAGCAGTACTTC. Its translation is CASSPPLIGDVGYEQYF.

The chain joins TRBV2 to TRBJ2-5; D perhaps matches TRBD1 (5 bases). The CDR3 totals 12 residues. Germline CDR1 is SNHLY and CDR2 is FYNNEI. Trimming pared 4 bases from V and 7 bases from J, leaving 10 bases between. The CDR3 sequence is CASSGFQGTQYF. The DNA of the CDR3 is TGTGCCAGCAGTGGGTTCCAGGGGACCCAGTACTTC.

This clonotype showed up just a few times. The chain joins TRBV29-1 to TRBJ2-5; weak D call: TRBD2 (6 bases). The V gene lost 3 bases and the J gene lost 9 bases, with 11 bases spanning the gap. Germline V gene sequence: CDR1 SQVTM, CDR2 ANQGSEA. The CDR3 has 11 residues. CDR3 coding DNA: TGCAGCGTTGAGTGGACTATGGCCCAGTACTTC. Residues: CSVEWTMAQYF.

V is TRBV5-4 and J is TRBJ1-4; D unresolved. From germline, CDR1 is SGHNT and CDR2 YYREEE (reference sequence). This CDR3 region has 13 residues. V was shortened by 0 bases and J by 4 bases, with 4 bases between the two germline ends. DNA of the CDR3: TGTGCCAGCAGCTTGGAGCATAATGAAAAACTGTTTTTT. Its translation is CASSLEHNEKLFF.

This clonotype has just a few counts. The rearrangement uses TRBV12-3 or TRBV12-4 and TRBJ1-1; no clear D gene. The CDR3 contains 14 residues. V lost 6 bases to trimming and J lost 4 bases, with 15 bases between them. CDR3 nucleotide sequence: TGTGCCAGCAGGCTCCGGCCAACCACCACTGAAGCTTTCTTT. It translates to CASRLRPTTTEAFF.

This clonotype was picked up many times. The chain couples TRBV5-8 to TRBJ2-5, with unresolved D. V lost 0 bases and J lost 2, with 14 bases in between. The CDR3 spans 16 residues. CDR1 and CDR2 from the germline V gene are SGHTS and YDEGEE. The CDR3 protein is CASSLGYNSEQETQYF. The CDR3 DNA sequence: TGTGCCAGCAGCTTGGGGTACAACAGCGAACAAGAGACCCAGTACTTC.

In this sample, this clonotype turned up a few times. The chain's CDR3 is CASRLSGLPGNEQFF. The CDR3 region has the DNA TGTGCCAGCAGACTCTCGGGACTCCCGGGGAATGAGCAGTTCTTC. This rearrangement joins TRBV27 to TRBJ2-1, with D perhaps TRBD2 (6 bases). Germline-derived CDR1 and CDR2 are MNHEY and SMNVEV (reference sequence). This CDR3 spans 15 amino acids. Trimming cost V 6 bases and J 7 bases, with 19 bases left between them.

This clonotype showed up many times. V gene TRBV29-1 combines with J gene TRBJ2-7, with 9 positions matching TRBD1. Unmatched junction bases numbered 6, after V lost 7 bases and J lost 5 bases. The CDR3 runs 12 residues. Germline loops: CDR1 SQVTM, CDR2 ANQGSEA. Here the CDR3 reads CSGGTGFDEQYF. DNA of the CDR3: TGCAGCGGAGGGACAGGGTTTGACGAGCAGTACTTC.

A few counts support this clonotype. The chain recombines TRBV7-9 with TRBJ2-5; no firm D call. From germline, CDR1 is SEHNR and CDR2 FQNEAQ (reference sequence). V shed 1 base and J shed 1 base, with 13 bases lying between them. CDR3 size: 16 residues. This CDR3 reads CASSLGNETRQETQYF. DNA for the CDR3: TGTGCCAGCAGCTTAGGAAACGAAACACGCCAAGAGACCCAGTACTTC.

This clonotype was recorded at least ten times. The genes are TRBV15 and TRBJ2-2; D perhaps matches TRBD1 (5 bases). CDR3 length: 13 amino acids. Looked up from germline, CDR1 is LNHNV and CDR2 is YYDKDF (reference sequence). Trimming stripped 5 bases from V and 7 bases from J, with 11 bases between. CDR3 coding DNA: TGTGCCACCAGCCTACGGACAAGCGGGGAGCTGTTTTTT. This encodes CATSLRTSGELFF.

This clonotype occurred many times. This chain joins TRBV7-6 and TRBJ2-3; D tentatively fits TRBD1 or TRBD2 (5 bases each). The germline CDR1 and CDR2 sequences are SGHVS and FNYEAQ. The CDR3 consists of 14 residues. V was clipped by 4 bases and J by 1 base, with 9 bases between them. The CDR3 region has the DNA TGTGCCAGCAGCTCCCGGGACGGCACAGATACGCAGTATTTT. Residues: CASSSRDGTDTQYF. The full variable domain, with the rest looked up from reference TRBV7-6 and TRBJ2-3, is GAGVSQSPRYKVTKRGQDVALRCDPISGHVSLYWYRQALGQGPEFLTYFNYEAQQDKSGLPNDRFSAERPEGSISTLTIQRTEQRDSAMYRCASSSRDGTDTQYFGPGTRLTVL.

This clonotype was observed a few times. The chain employs TRBV7-9 and TRBJ2-5, with a tentative D call TRBD1 (6 bases). This CDR3 is 14 amino acids long. The ends were cut back, 5 bases at V and 5 bases at J, with 15 bases in the middle. Germline V gene data show CDR1 as SEHNR and CDR2 as FQNEAQ (reference sequence). The CDR3 spells CASSGRGVVETQYF. The CDR3 DNA reads as TGTGCCAGCAGCGGCAGGGGAGTGGTCGAGACCCAGTACTTC.

Many counts were recorded for this clonotype. V usage is TRBV11-2 and J usage is TRBJ2-3; no firm D call. V was pared by 1 base and J by 2 bases, with 13 bases between. CDR1 SGHAT and CDR2 FQNNGV come from the germline V gene. The CDR3 contains 16 residues. CDR3 DNA: TGTGCCAGCAGCTTAGGTACAAGCGATTTCACAGATACGCAGTATTTT. It is translated as CASSLGTSDFTDTQYF. Combining the CDR3 with reference TRBV11-2 and TRBJ2-3 gives the whole variable domain EAGVAQSPRYKIIEKRQSVAFWCNPISGHATLYWYQQILGQGPKLLIQFQNNGVVDDSQLPKDRFSAERLKGVDSTLKIQPAKLEDSAVYLCASSLGTSDFTDTQYFGPGTRLTVL.

This clonotype has ten or more counts. The V call is TRBV9, the J call TRBJ2-3, with TRBD2 matching over 8 bases. The CDR3 has 15 residues. Germline V gene lookup returns CDR1 SGDLS and CDR2 YYNGEE. V was pared by 6 bases and J by 3 bases, with 9 bases of the junction left unmatched. CDR3 amino acids: CASNPGTRWTDTQYF. In DNA form, the CDR3 reads TGTGCCAGCAACCCCGGGACTAGGTGGACAGATACGCAGTATTTT.

This clonotype came up many times. V gene TRBV10-2 combines with J gene TRBJ1-1; D is uncertain. Trimming shortened V by 3 bases and J by 4 bases, and 9 bases separated the two germline ends. The CDR3 has 13 amino acids. Germline V gene sequence: CDR1 WSHSY, CDR2 SAAADI. CDR3 protein: CASSDAGLTEAFF. Written as DNA, the CDR3 is TGCGCCAGCAGTGATGCAGGCCTCACTGAAGCTTTCTTT.

This clonotype was detected many times. V usage is TRBV11-2 and J usage is TRBJ1-5; 10 positions match TRBD1. The CDR3 runs to 17 residues. The V gene's germline CDR1 is SGHAT and CDR2 FQNNGV. Trimming removed 1 base from V and 7 bases from J; junction bases left unmatched: 10. The CDR3 nucleotides read TGTGCCAGCAGCTTAGGGGACCGGGACAGGGGACAACAGCCCCAGCATTTT. This encodes CASSLGDRDRGQQPQHF.

This clonotype was seen a few times. The gene calls are TRBV27 and TRBJ2-7; D gene ambiguous. V shed 0 bases and J shed 2 bases, with 11 bases lying between them. The CDR3 extends over 15 amino acids. CDR1 MNHEY and CDR2 SMNVEV come from the germline V gene (reference sequence). CDR3 coding DNA: TGTGCCAGCAGTTTATCGGTCGGCAGCACCTACGAGCAGTACTTC. Its protein product is CASSLSVGSTYEQYF.

The chain carries TRBV12-3 or TRBV12-4 and TRBJ2-4; weak D call: TRBD2 (5 bases). With 6 bases removed from V and 8 bases from J, the gap between germline ends came to 17 bases. This CDR3 is built from 14 residues. The CDR3 sequence is CASRAEGPGDIQYF. The DNA for the CDR3 is TGTGCCAGCAGAGCAGAGGGTCCGGGCGACATTCAGTACTTC.

This clonotype was counted only a few times. This rearrangement joins TRBV7-8 to TRBJ2-3; 14 bases agree with TRBD2. Per germline, CDR1 SGHVS and CDR2 FQNEAQ. V lost 2 bases, J lost 4 bases, and 11 bases stayed unmatched. The CDR3 is 19 residues long. CDR3 coding DNA: TGTGCCAGCAGCTTACCCCGGCAGACTAGCGGGGGGGCCGCAGATACGCAGTATTTT. It encodes CASSLPRQTSGGAADTQYF.

V and J are TRBV20-1 and TRBJ2-7; possibly TRBD2 for D (6 bases). Per the germline V gene, CDR1 is DFQATT and CDR2 is SNEGSKA (reference sequence). The CDR3 has 15 residues. The V and J ends lost 2 bases and 2 bases respectively, with 16 bases between them. The CDR3 protein is CSARSRGRGPYEQYV. The CDR3 nucleotides are TGCAGTGCTAGAAGTCGTGGGCGGGGCCCCTACGAGCAGTACGTC.

At least ten counts were recorded for this clonotype. The chain joins TRBV29-1 to TRBJ2-1; the D gene is possibly TRBD1 (5 bases). Germline V lookup: CDR1 SQVTM, CDR2 ANQGSEA. The V and J ends lost 3 bases and 3 bases respectively, with 9 bases between them. The CDR3 covers 13 residues. The CDR3 spells CSVDRVDYNEQFF. The CDR3 DNA sequence: TGCAGCGTTGACAGGGTGGACTACAATGAGCAGTTCTTC.

This clonotype has only a few counts. The chain recombines TRBV20-1 with TRBJ2-7, with D possibly TRBD1 on 5 matching bases. Trimming pared 2 bases from V and 4 bases from J, leaving 12 bases between. CDR1 and CDR2 from the germline V gene are DFQATT and SNEGSKA (reference sequence). This CDR3 has 13 residues. This CDR3 is CSARTGDRYEQYV. The DNA of the CDR3 is TGCAGTGCTAGAACAGGAGACCGTTACGAGCAGTACGTC.

The genes are TRBV15 and TRBJ2-7; D possibly uses TRBD1 or TRBD2 (5 bases each). V gave up 2 bases and J gave up 2 bases, with 13 bases separating them. Germline CDR1 and CDR2: LNHNV and YYDKDF (reference sequence). The CDR3 runs to 15 residues. CDR3 in amino acids: CATSRSGTAAYEQYV. Here the CDR3 DNA reads TGTGCCACCAGCAGATCCGGGACGGCGGCCTACGAGCAGTACGTC.

This clonotype was observed a handful of times. This chain joins TRBV7-2 and TRBJ1-1; D gene ambiguous. The CDR3 runs to 15 residues. The germline gives CDR1 SGHTA, CDR2 FQGNSA. Trimming took 1 base from V and 1 from J, leaving 10 bases between them. CDR3 DNA sequence: TGTGCCAGCAGCTTAGAAAGTCCGGGGAACACTGAAGCTTTCTTT. Encoded protein: CASSLESPGNTEAFF.